A single sample gave rise to the 30 T cell receptor beta chains below, sequenced in a study of blood T cell repertoires in COVID-19. Here immunoSEQ multiplex PCR was the method, and the copy in TCRdb shows in-frame clones only, minus some. This table has 35,000 to 50,000 clones, around 87% appearing once. The specimen sequenced was peripheral blood. The receptor set was obtained from a man aged 50-60 years with active COVID-19.

As DNA, the CDR3 is TGTGCCAGCAGCTTAGCAGGACAGGCGTCCTACGAGCAGTACTTC. It yields the protein CASSLAGQASYEQYF. The genes are TRBV7-2 and TRBJ2-7, with 7 bases fitting TRBD1. Trimming at V came to 0 bases and at J to 1 base, leaving 3 bases not matched to a gene. The germline V gene encodes CDR1 SGHTA and CDR2 FQGNSA. There are 15 residues in the CDR3.

V gene TRBV9 combines with J gene TRBJ1-5; unclear D gene. This CDR3 is built from 15 residues. V gave up 4 bases and J gave up 7 bases, with 18 bases separating them. Germline CDR1 reads SGDLS; CDR2 reads YYNGEE. The CDR3 nucleotides read TGTGCCAGCAGCCCTCCCCGAGAGTCCCACCAGCCCCAGCATTTT. Its translation is CASSPPRESHQPQHF.

The chain joins TRBV28 to TRBJ2-7; TRBD2 agrees at 9 bases. The germline V gene has CDR1 MDHEN and CDR2 SYDVKM. V lost 7 bases and J lost 5; bases outside the gene matches: 12. This CDR3 is 15 amino acids long. This CDR3 reads CASIRGGAGSDEQYF. The CDR3 nucleotides read TGTGCCAGCATACGCGGGGGGGCCGGTAGTGACGAGCAGTACTTC.

V gene TRBV5-1 combines with J gene TRBJ1-3; D remains ambiguous. This CDR3 spans 16 amino acids. Germline V CDR1 and CDR2: SGHRS, YFSETQ. Trimming removed 0 bases at V and 5 bases at J, with 15 bases between. CDR3 nucleotides: TGCGCCAGCAGCTTGGCGCCCGGTTCCTCACGAAACACCATATATTTT. As protein: CASSLAPGSSRNTIYF.

The CDR3 DNA reads as TGTGCCAGCAGCCCAACGTATGGGACAGTCATACAAGAGACCCAGTACTTC. Its protein product is CASSPTYGTVIQETQYF. The chain joins TRBV7-3 to TRBJ2-5; 7 bases map to TRBD1. With V trimmed by 5 bases and J by 2 bases, 14 bases remained unmatched. CDR1 SGHTA and CDR2 FQGTGA come from the germline V gene. CDR3 length: 17 amino acids.

The V and J genes are TRBV10-1 and TRBJ1-5, with D hard to call. Looked up from germline, CDR1 is WNHNN and CDR2 is SYGVQD (reference sequence). CDR3 length equals 13 residues. Trimming took 0 bases from V and 4 from J, leaving 4 bases between them. The CDR3 nucleotides are TGCGCCAGCAGTGAGTCGCGGAATCAGCCCCAGCATTTT. Translation: CASSESRNQPQHF.

The genes are TRBV7-9 and TRBJ1-2; TRBD1 matches at 9 bases. Germline loops: CDR1 SEHNR, CDR2 FQNEAQ (reference sequence). The CDR3 spans 15 residues. With V trimmed by 0 bases and J by 6 bases, 5 bases remained unmatched. The CDR3 region has the DNA TGTGCCAGCAGCTTAGCGGGACAGGGCATTCATGGCTACACCTTC. This sequence encodes CASSLAGQGIHGYTF.

The chain uses TRBV6-1 and TRBJ2-1; TRBD1 is a possible D gene (6 bases). This CDR3 spans 15 amino acids. Germline V gene sequence: CDR1 MNHNS, CDR2 SASEGT. The ends were cut back, 1 base at V and 3 bases at J, with 10 bases in the middle. CDR3 sequence: CASSEGAGDYNEQFF. Here the CDR3 DNA reads TGTGCCAGCAGTGAAGGAGCAGGGGACTACAATGAGCAGTTCTTC.

This clone was recorded a few times. The chain carries TRBV7-2 and TRBJ2-3, with 9 positions matching TRBD1. Germline V lookup: CDR1 SGHTA, CDR2 FQGNSA. The CDR3 has 16 residues. The V and J ends lost 3 bases and 0 bases, in that order; junction bases with no gene match: 4. The chain's CDR3 is CASSLRDRASTDTQYF. CDR3 DNA sequence: TGTGCCAGCAGCTTGCGGGACAGGGCTAGCACAGATACGCAGTATTTT.

This rearrangement joins TRBV14 to TRBJ1-2, with TRBD1 matching 10 bases. V lost 4 bases to trimming and J lost 4 bases; unmatched junction nucleotides: 12. The CDR3 loop spans 17 amino acids. CDR1 SGHDN and CDR2 FVKESK come from the germline V gene. The CDR3 region has the DNA TGTGCCAGCAGCCGCGATGTGGGACAGGGGTTAACCTATGGCTACACCTTC. As protein: CASSRDVGQGLTYGYTF.

The chain links TRBV21-1 to TRBJ1-4; TRBD1 reflects the table's D call only, with no check against the DNA. TRBV21-1 is described as a pseudogene. There are 17 residues in the CDR3. The CDR3 bases are TGTGCCAGCAGCAAAGCTAACGACAAGTCCCGTAATGAAAAACTGTTTTTT. Translated: CASSKANDKSRNEKLFF.

Only a few counts were recorded for this clone. The rearrangement uses TRBV7-8 and TRBJ2-2; 9 nucleotides match TRBD1. The CDR3 extends over 18 amino acids. J was trimmed by 5 bases and V by 6 bases; bases with no gene match: 16. Looked up from germline, CDR1 is SGHVS and CDR2 is FQNEAQ. Here the CDR3 reads CASRLPQGARARTGELFF. Here the CDR3 DNA reads TGTGCCAGCAGACTACCACAGGGGGCGAGAGCTAGAACCGGGGAGCTGTTTTTT. Looking up the rest from reference TRBV7-8 and TRBJ2-2 gives the full variable domain: GAGVSQSPRYKVAKRGQDVALRCDPISGHVSLFWYQQALGQGPEFLTYFQNEAQLDKSGLPSDRFFAERPEGSVSTLKIQRTQQEDSAVYLCASRLPQGARARTGELFFGEGSRLTVL.

The rearrangement joins TRBV5-1 to TRBJ2-2; 10 positions match TRBD1. The CDR3 is 16 amino acids. Per germline, CDR1 SGHRS and CDR2 YFSETQ. The junction had 4 bases not matched to a gene; V was cut back by 2 bases and J by 3 bases. The CDR3 DNA sequence: TGCGCCAGCAGCTTAGGGACAGGGGCCTACACCGGGGAGCTGTTTTTT. Amino acid sequence: CASSLGTGAYTGELFF.

This chain connects TRBV18 to TRBJ1-6; 9 bases line up with TRBD1. CDR3 length: 15 residues. V dropped 5 bases and J dropped 5; count of bases not matched to a gene: 4. Germline V CDR1 and CDR2: KGHSH, LQKENI. The CDR3 reads CASSMDRGDNSPLHF. CDR3 in DNA: TGTGCCAGCTCAATGGACAGGGGCGATAATTCACCCCTCCACTTT.

The chain is built from TRBV9 and TRBJ2-1; TRBD2 is a possible D gene (5 bases). The germline gives CDR1 SGDLS, CDR2 YYNGEE. Trimming took off 4 bases at V and 5 bases at J, with 10 bases between the two ends. CDR3 length: 13 residues. CDR3 in DNA: TGTGCCAGCAGCCAGGACTTCCACAATGAGCAGTTCTTC. Amino acids: CASSQDFHNEQFF.

This clone was found a few times. The gene calls are TRBV10-3 and TRBJ2-1; 13 nucleotides line up with TRBD2. V was clipped by 6 bases and J by 4 bases; unmatched bases: 6. Germline-derived CDR1 and CDR2 are ENHRY and SYGVKD. The CDR3 runs 16 residues. Written as DNA, the CDR3 is TGTGCCATCAGGAAGACTAGCGGGGGGCGATACAATGAGCAGTTCTTC. Protein: CAIRKTSGGRYNEQFF.

The rearrangement links TRBV4-1 to TRBJ2-5, with 8 bases lining up with TRBD2. CDR3 length: 14 residues. CDR1 and CDR2 from the germline V gene are MGHRA and YSYEKL. V dropped 4 bases and J dropped 5; count of bases not matched to a gene: 6. As DNA, the CDR3 is TGCGCCAGCAGCCGGGGGACTAGTCAGGAGACCCAGTACTTC. Translating gives CASSRGTSQETQYF.

This chain joins TRBV5-4 and TRBJ2-3, with 16 bases aligning to TRBD2. Germline CDR1 reads SGHNT; CDR2 reads YYREEE (reference sequence). Germline trimming cut 4 bases from V and 6 bases from J; bases unmatched to any gene: 2. The CDR3 extends over 15 amino acids. CDR3 sequence (DNA): TGTGCCAGCAGCGCGGGACTAGCGGGGGGGGATACGCAGTATTTT. This encodes CASSAGLAGGDTQYF.

The CDR3: CASSEGEGRFQPQHF. For the CDR3, the DNA is TGTGCCAGCAGTGAAGGCGAGGGAAGGTTTCAGCCCCAGCATTTT. The rearrangement links TRBV2 to TRBJ1-5, with D hard to call. The CDR3 runs to 15 residues. Germline V gene sequence: CDR1 SNHLY, CDR2 FYNNEI. V was pared by 1 base and J by 6 bases, with 13 bases between.

J is TRBJ2-2 and V is TRBV7-8, with a possible D match to TRBD2 (7 bases). Germline V gene data show CDR1 as SGHVS and CDR2 as FQNEAQ. V was pared by 2 bases and J by 8 bases, with 18 bases between. The CDR3 spans 16 residues. The CDR3 bases are TGTGCCAGCAGCTTAAGTACCGGGGGGCCCGTTGGGGAGCTGTTTTTT. It codes for CASSLSTGGPVGELFF.

This clone was observed once. The CDR3 DNA is TGTGCCAGCAGCTGGGGGACAGCAGGCTACGAGCAGTACTTC. This codes for CASSWGTAGYEQYF. The rearrangement joins TRBV5-6 to TRBJ2-7; 7 positions match TRBD1. The CDR3 consists of 14 residues. J was trimmed by 3 bases and V by 3 bases; bases with no gene match: 6. Germline assignment: CDR1 SGHDT and CDR2 YYEEEE.

V is TRBV12-3 or TRBV12-4 and J is TRBJ2-1, with 10 nucleotides matching TRBD1. The CDR3 loop spans 13 amino acids. V was clipped by 8 bases and J by 9 bases; unmatched bases: 7. As DNA, the CDR3 is TGTGCCAGCTCGGGACAGGGGATAGGTGAGCAGTTCTTC. This encodes CASSGQGIGEQFF.

The chain carries TRBV20-1 and TRBJ1-5, with 9 bases matching TRBD1. Germline values: CDR1 DFQATT, CDR2 SNEGSKA (reference sequence). The CDR3 totals 15 residues. The J segment lost 2 bases and the V segment lost 3 bases, leaving 5 bases of the junction unmatched. DNA of the CDR3: TGCAGTGCTAGTACAGGGGGCGCGGGCAATCAGCCCCAGCATTTT. The encoded protein is CSASTGGAGNQPQHF.

This clone was found once. The chain links TRBV24-1 to TRBJ2-3; 13 bases agree with TRBD2. Germline V gene data show CDR1 as KGHDR and CDR2 as SFDVKD. The CDR3 extends over 15 amino acids. V gave up 4 bases and J gave up 6 bases; unmatched junction bases: 3. The chain's CDR3 is CATSEQTSGGDTQYF. CDR3 in DNA: TGTGCCACCAGTGAACAGACTAGCGGGGGGGATACGCAGTATTTT.

This clone was detected once. Other nucleotide sequences from this sample produce the same CDR3. The rearrangement links TRBV3-1 (or the pseudogene TRBV3-2) to TRBJ2-5; D unresolved. V gave up 4 bases and J gave up 3 bases, with 6 bases separating them. CDR3 length equals 12 residues. Germline V gives CDR1 LGHDT, CDR2 YNNKEL (reference sequence). CDR3 DNA sequence: TGTGCCAGCAGCCGAGCAAAAGAGACCCAGTACTTC. As protein: CASSRAKETQYF.

This chain connects TRBV2 to TRBJ2-2; 12 nucleotides align to TRBD2. This CDR3 has 15 residues. Trimming cost V 7 bases and J 6 bases; bases outside gene matches: 6. Germline V lookup: CDR1 SNHLY, CDR2 FYNNEI. CDR3 bases: TGTGCCAGCACTTGGTCTAGCGGGGGGGCCGGGGAGCTGTTTTTT. Residues: CASTWSSGGAGELFF.

V gene TRBV3-1 (or the pseudogene TRBV3-2) combines with J gene TRBJ1-2; D is perhaps TRBD1 (5 bases). The ends were cut back, 0 bases at V and 4 bases at J, with 9 bases in the middle. Germline CDR1 LGHDT, CDR2 YNNKEL (reference sequence). This CDR3 is 14 amino acids long. The chain's CDR3 is CASSQDLTGYGYTF. CDR3 DNA: TGTGCCAGCAGCCAAGATCTCACAGGCTATGGCTACACCTTC.

This clone has just one count. The chain employs TRBV6-2 or TRBV6-3 and TRBJ1-4; D is unclear. The germline V gene encodes CDR1 MNHEY and CDR2 SVGEGT. The CDR3 consists of 14 residues. Trimming left V 6 bases short and J 4 bases short, with 12 bases between. CDR3 protein: CASSPTDINEKLFF. The CDR3 coding sequence is TGTGCCAGCAGCCCTACCGACATTAATGAAAAACTGTTTTTT.

This clone was seen more than once but under ten times. This chain links TRBV5-5 with TRBJ1-5; weak D call: TRBD1 (6 bases). CDR1 SGHKS and CDR2 YYEKEE come from the germline V gene (reference sequence). The CDR3 covers 15 residues. V lost 1 base, J lost 6 bases, and 14 bases lay in between. CDR3 residues: CASSLSGGAGQPQHF. The CDR3, as DNA: TGTGCCAGCAGCTTGTCGGGGGGCGCGGGTCAGCCCCAGCATTTT.

V usage is TRBV6-2 or TRBV6-3 and J usage is TRBJ2-5, with 8 bases that match TRBD1. V trimming: 0 bases; J trimming: 9 bases; junction bases outside the gene matches: 12. This CDR3 is 16 amino acids long. CDR1 is MNHEY, CDR2 SVGEGT, per germline. The CDR3 DNA sequence: TGTGCCAGCAGTTACTCGCAGGGGGCATCATATGGGGCCCAGTACTTC. It is translated as CASSYSQGASYGAQYF.